These 3 T cell receptor beta chains were all obtained from the same sample, sequenced in a study of blood T cell repertoires in COVID-19 (dated by TCRdb to about 2020). The receptor library was made with the immunoSEQ multiplex PCR assay. TCRdb mirrors the immuneACCESS table, restricted to in-frame sequences. Some clones are absent from its copies; in checked studies, under half trace to an unresolved V gene, and the reason for the others is unknown. Across this sample there are approximately 470,000 clones, with about 85% seen only once. The ten biggest clones cover 0.7% of the sample. The source material was PBMCs or T cells enriched from blood (not recorded which). These receptors came from a young woman who had recovered from COVID-19.

The chain employs TRBV4-1 and TRBJ2-7, with 9 bases identical to TRBD2. J gave up 2 bases and V 6 bases, and 8 bases lay outside the gene matches. Germline loops: CDR1 MGHRA, CDR2 YSYEKL. This CDR3 contains 15 residues. The CDR3 sequence: CASSQIAGVPYEQYF. For the CDR3, the DNA is TGCGCCAGCAGTCAAATAGCGGGGGTTCCCTACGAGCAGTACTTC.

The chain carries TRBV18 and TRBJ1-6, with D unclear. This CDR3 has 14 amino acids. Per germline, CDR1 KGHSH and CDR2 LQKENI. Trimming removed 6 bases from V and 8 bases from J, with 14 bases in between. The CDR3 sequence: CASSREEVDSPLHF. In nucleotides, the CDR3 is TGTGCCAGCTCCCGGGAGGAGGTTGATTCACCCCTCCACTTT. Looking up the rest from reference TRBV18 and TRBJ1-6 gives the full variable domain: NAGVMQNPRHLVRRRGQEARLRCSPMKGHSHVYWYRQLPEEGLKFMVYLQKENIIDESGMPKERFSAEFPKEGPSILRIQQVVRGDSAAYFCASSREEVDSPLHFGNGTRLTVT.

The rearrangement uses TRBV3-1 (or the pseudogene TRBV3-2) and TRBJ1-2, with 9 bases aligning to TRBD1. The CDR3 is 14 residues long. V trimming: 4 bases; J trimming: 8 bases; junction bases outside the gene matches: 8. Per germline, CDR1 LGHDT and CDR2 YNNKEL (reference sequence). CDR3 residues: CASSRSTGGNGYTF. The DNA for the CDR3 is TGTGCCAGCAGCCGGAGTACAGGGGGCAACGGCTACACCTTC.